These T cell receptor beta chains were read from a single sample in a study of blood T cell repertoires in COVID-19. Only in-frame clones appear in the TCRdb table, and some are missing; sequencing was by immunoSEQ multiplex PCR. The sample lists 95,000 to 100,000 clones; around 93% were seen once. Sequenced input: peripheral blood. The receptor source for this set is a man aged 45 to 65 with acute or convalescent COVID-19. The CDR3 runs from the conserved cysteine through the conserved F or W. D genes are given only for firm matches. Clone size is given for some rows only: seen once, a few or many times, or a class if the clone is expanded.

j_gene	d_gene	abundance	v_gene	CDR3nt	CDR3aa
TRBJ1-5	-	-	TRBV19	TGTGCCAGTAGTATAGATCAGGTAGGCAATCAGCCCCAGCATTTT	CASSIDQVGNQPQHF
TRBJ1-1	-	-	TRBV7-9	TGTGCCAGCAGCCAAACCGAGGAACAAAATGAAGCTTTCTTT	CASSQTEEQNEAFF
TRBJ1-2	-	-	TRBV4-2	TGTGCCAGCAGCCGGGGGGACCCCACCTATGGCTACACCTTC	CASSRGDPTYGYTF
TRBJ2-5	-	-	TRBV11-3	TGTGCCAGCAGCTTAGGGTTTCAGGGGACGAAAGAGACCCAGTACTTC	CASSLGFQGTKETQYF
TRBJ2-1	TRBD2	-	TRBV28	TGTGCAAGCACTAGCGGGGGTGGGAATGAGCAGTTCTTC	CASTSGGGNEQFF
TRBJ1-6	TRBD1	-	TRBV27	TGTGCCAGCAGTTTTGTAGGGACAGGGGCTTCACCCCTCCACTTT	CASSFVGTGASPLHF
TRBJ1-1	-	-	TRBV20-1	TGCAGTGTTCCCTACACTGAAGCTTTCTTT	CSVPYTEAFF
TRBJ1-6	TRBD1	once	TRBV2	TGTGCCAGCGAGGGGACAGAGAATTCACCCCTCCACTTT	CASEGTENSPLHF
TRBJ1-6	TRBD1	-	TRBV11-1	TGTGCCAGCAGCTTAGGACAGGGGAACTCACCCCTCCACTTT	CASSLGQGNSPLHF
TRBJ2-1	TRBD1	once	TRBV29-1	TGCAGCGTTGAGTTCGGGATTTCGGGGACAGGGGAGTTCTTC	CSVEFGISGTGEFF
TRBJ2-1	-	-	TRBV7-9	TGTGCCAGCAGCTTATGGGGCGGGGTTGAGCAGTTCTTC	CASSLWGGVEQFF
TRBJ2-7	-	-	TRBV6-5	TGTGCCAGCAGAACAACAGGGTTCGAGCAGTACTTC	CASRTTGFEQYF
TRBJ1-5	TRBD1	-	TRBV6-1	TGTGCCAGCAGTGAATACGAGACAGGGTTCAATCAGCCCCAGCATTTT	CASSEYETGFNQPQHF
TRBJ2-2	TRBD2	-	TRBV11-3	TGTGCCAGCAGCTTAGGGCTTGAGCGGGGGGGAAAGAACACCGGGGAGCTGTTTTTT	CASSLGLERGGKNTGELFF
TRBJ1-6	-	once	TRBV18	TGTGCCAGCTCTAAGGACAGTAAGAATTCACCCCTCCACTTT	CASSKDSKNSPLHF
TRBJ2-2	TRBD2	-	TRBV7-6	TGTGCCAGCAGCTTAAGAGGGACTAGCGGGGTGCACGGGGAGCTGTTTTTT	CASSLRGTSGVHGELFF
TRBJ2-7	-	-	TRBV7-9	TGTGCCAGCAGCTTGACCGGGACACTCTCCTACTACGAGCAGTACTTC	CASSLTGTLSYYEQYF
TRBJ2-7	-	-	TRBV30	TGTGCCTGGAGTGTTACGGCGGTCTACACCTACGAGCAGTACTTC	CAWSVTAVYTYEQYF
TRBJ2-5	TRBD2	-	TRBV4-1	TGCGCCAGCAGCCAAGACGCGACTAGCGGAGTACGACCGACGCAAGAGACCCAGTACTTC	CASSQDATSGVRPTQETQYF
TRBJ2-7	TRBD2	-	TRBV3-1/TRBV3-2	TGTGCCAGCAGCCAGGGACTAGCGGGGGGGCCCTACGAGCAGTACTTC	CASSQGLAGGPYEQYF
TRBJ2-2	-	few	TRBV4-1	TGCGCCAGCACCTCCGGGGGGAACACCGGGGAGCTGTTTTTT	CASTSGGNTGELFF
TRBJ1-1	-	-	TRBV5-6	TGTGCCAGCAGCGAGGGCGCCATGAACACTGAAGCTTTCTTT	CASSEGAMNTEAFF
TRBJ1-2	TRBD1	-	TRBV15	TGTGCCACCAGCAGAGAACAGACAGGGGCGTATGGCTACACCTTC	CATSREQTGAYGYTF
TRBJ2-3	-	-	TRBV18	TGTGCCAGCTCGCGACAACCAAACCTACCCCTTTCATATACGCAGTATTTT	CASSRQPNLPLSYTQYF
TRBJ2-7	-	-	TRBV28	TGTGCCAGCAGTACAGCCCCGGCAGCCTACGAGCAGTACTTC	CASSTAPAAYEQYF
TRBJ1-1	-	-	TRBV9	TGTGCCAGCAGCAAACAGGGATCAGAAGCTTTCTTT	CASSKQGSEAFF
TRBJ1-6	TRBD1	-	TRBV7-9	TGTGCCAGCAGCTTAGCACAGGGGCCCAATTCACCCCTCCACTTT	CASSLAQGPNSPLHF
TRBJ1-4	-	-	TRBV18	TGTGCCAACTCATCAGCGATAACAACTAATGAAAAACTGTTTTTT	CANSSAITTNEKLFF
TRBJ2-7	-	-	TRBV6-2/TRBV6-3	TGTGCCAGCAGTCAGGTGACGGCCCGCGAGCAGTACTTC	CASSQVTAREQYF
TRBJ2-1	-	once	TRBV6-1	TGTGCCAGCAGTGATAGTTCACCGGGATCCCCCCATGAGCAGTTCTTC	CASSDSSPGSPHEQFF
TRBJ2-7	-	-	TRBV27	TGTGCCAGCATGCCGCCAGGAGGCTACGAGCAGTACTTC	CASMPPGGYEQYF
TRBJ2-2	-	-	TRBV5-8	TGTGCCAGCACCCGGGTTTTAGGCACCGGGGAGCTGTTTTTT	CASTRVLGTGELFF
TRBJ2-5	-	-	TRBV19	TGTGCCAGTAGTATGAGAGGGCAAGAGACCCAGTACTTC	CASSMRGQETQYF
TRBJ2-2	TRBD1	-	TRBV27	TGTGCCAGCAGTTTATTCAGGGGGCAGGGGTCCGGGGAGCTGTTTTTT	CASSLFRGQGSGELFF
TRBJ2-3	TRBD1	-	TRBV6-1	TGTGCCAGCAGTGAAGGTACAGGGGGTTATAGCACAGATACGCAGTATTTT	CASSEGTGGYSTDTQYF
TRBJ2-7	TRBD1	-	TRBV5-1	TGCGCCAGCAGCCTCGGTTCGGGACAGCCCTACGAGCAGTACTTC	CASSLGSGQPYEQYF
TRBJ1-4	TRBD1	-	TRBV4-2	TGTGCCAGCAGCCAGGAGGGACAGGGAAACGAAAAACTGTTTTTT	CASSQEGQGNEKLFF
TRBJ2-5	TRBD2	-	TRBV3-1/TRBV3-2	TGTGCCAGCAGCCGATGGGGTAGCGGGGGTGGGGAGACCCAGTACTTC	CASSRWGSGGGETQYF
TRBJ2-7	TRBD2	-	TRBV28	TGTGCCAGCAGTAGCGGGGGCGAGCAGTACTTC	CASSSGGEQYF
TRBJ1-3	-	-	TRBV3-1/TRBV3-2	TGTGCCAGCAGCCTAAAGGCGTACAGGGTCGAGTCTGGAAACACCATATATTTT	CASSLKAYRVESGNTIYF
TRBJ2-7	-	-	TRBV11-3	TGTGCCAGCAGCCACTTAGATAAGTGCGACACCCTCTACGAGCAGTACTTC	CASSHLDKCDTLYEQYF
TRBJ1-3	-	-	TRBV9	TGTGCCAGCAGCGTAGCAGGAGGAAACACCATATATTTT	CASSVAGGNTIYF
TRBJ1-1	-	-	TRBV11-1	TGTGCCAGCAGCTCAGCGGCGGGGACTGAAGCTTTCTTT	CASSSAAGTEAFF
TRBJ2-2	-	many	TRBV5-5	TGTGCCAGCAGGGCGGACTACTTCGCGAACACCGGGGAGCTGTTTTTT	CASRADYFANTGELFF